The present entry profiles one T cell receptor (beta chain) with its context. The target antigen is unknown. The CDR3 has 15 amino acids. The germline V gene encodes CDR1 SQVTM and CDR2 ANQGSEA. V lost 4 bases to trimming and J lost 0 bases; unmatched junction nucleotides: 5. In each case, RNA was isolated and then reverse transcribed into cDNA as the sequencing template. TCRdb's table, derived via immunoSEQ multiplex PCR, lists solely in-frame clones and lacks some. The repertoire holds under 300,000 clones, with roughly two thirds as singletons. These data originate in a study of CD8+ T cells in alopecia areata. Whole-study context: Twice daily, treated patients received 5 to 10 mg of oral tofacitinib. Study results and limitations: Affected lesional scalp, above all in alopecia totalis/universalis, was more clonal than normal scalp. Sequence data from scalp samples additionally include resident alphabeta T cells of normal skin.

Peripheral blood and lesional scalp punch biopsies were taken from alopecia areata patients. The sequences come from CD4+ T cells sorted from blood, collected at week 0. The sequence was obtained from a human donor with alopecia areata. V is TRBV29-1 and J is TRBJ2-3, with TRBD1 matching over 9 bases. CDR3 DNA sequence: TGCAGCGTTGTGGGACAGGGCACTAGCACAGATACGCAGTATTTT. Translating gives CSVVGQGTSTDTQYF.